This TCR beta chain stems from a study of cytomegalovirus exposure and HLA in healthy donors. As regards this clone: The antigen is unknown.

Primers for the PCR totalled 60 Vbeta and 13 Jbeta. Profiled with immunoSEQ multiplex PCR; TCRdb holds only in-frame clones, not every one. The sample holds more than 25,000 clones, about two thirds seen once. CDR1 is SGHNT, CDR2 YYREEE, per germline (reference sequence). The length of the CDR3 is 12 residues. V shed 4 bases and J shed 6 bases, with 8 bases lying between them. Study results and limitations: Associated with cytomegalovirus, according to the listing, were some 180 TCR beta chains.

This rearrangement joins TRBV5-4 to TRBJ2-1, with D perhaps matching TRBD2 (5 bases). This TCR came from a woman aged 45-65 years in good health and CMV-seronegative. The sequenced sample was PBMCs. This chain's CDR3 is CASSRSGNEQFF. CDR3 sequence (DNA): TGTGCCAGCAGCCGCAGCGGCAATGAGCAGTTCTTC.